This T cell receptor beta chain was recovered during a study of blood T cells in healthy people across ages. Findings and caveats of the study: Reliance upon unsorted PBMCs precluded definitive naive versus antigen-experienced comparison. Diversity was estimated from one million T cells, and these estimates were considered underestimates. Any changes in expanded clonotypes were possibly confounded, as donor CMV status remained unknown.

This clonotype has only a few counts. What it binds is unknown. Germline loops: CDR1 DFQATT, CDR2 SNEGSKA (reference sequence). The CDR3 loop spans 15 amino acids. Using a J-beta primer mix together with a sample-barcoded 5' primer, a second PCR was run for roughly 7 to 12 cycles. A template-switch adaptor that had 12 random nucleotides put a tag on each cDNA molecule. TCRdb used MiXCR to reprocess the 5' RACE reads, holding one entry per CDR3 protein. The sample yields about 1,500,000 distinct CDR3 sequences, 28% seen once. The rearrangement links TRBV20-1 to TRBJ2-7; D perhaps matches TRBD2 (7 bases). The J call could be wrong; TRBJ2-5 is a better fit for the DNA end. The origin of this receptor is a woman aged 25 to 39 in good health. Sequenced material: blood. CDR3 coding DNA: TGCAGTGCTCCCCTTCCCCGGGGGGCAAAAGAGACCCAGTACTTC. Translation gives CSAPLPRGAKETQYF.